The present entry profiles one TCR beta chain with its context. The clone's antigen remains unknown. Within one base of it there is no much larger clone, and no base qualities were kept. The library was built by means of PCR. This sample was sequenced with an Illumina HiSeq 2500. TCR library preparation used molecular barcoding, with unique molecular identifiers applied to normalize quantification of the TCRbeta repertoire. The public reads were reprocessed in TCRdb via fastp at Q25 and MiXCR, keeping in-frame beta chains. Rows matching on CDR3 protein sequence are summarized as one entry with the most common DNA and genes. A total of a few hundred thousand distinct CDR3 sequences appear in this sample, 6% to 10% of them only once. The ten largest clonotypes hold 9.1% of the sample. The source of the sample is a study of T-cell reconstitution after alpha-beta-depleted transplantation in children (dated by TCRdb to 2016 to 2017). Concerning the study at large: T-cell immune reconstitution after TCRalphabeta/CD19-depleted allogeneic hematopoietic cell transplantation in children was quantitatively tracked in the study by means of TCR repertoire profiling.

V is shortened by 4 bases, J by 2 bases, and the region joining them spans 16 bases. CDR1 and CDR2 (SGHTS, YDEGEE) derive from the germline V gene. The CDR3 measures 17 amino acids from cysteine to phenylalanine. Left in the record is the CDR3 DNA by itself, 51 bases read in frame from the first base. According to the study, the label for this sample's treatment or condition signals: allogeneic hematopoietic cell transplantation with graft depleted of TCRalphabeta T cells and CD19 B cells. Transplant recipients were children who received TCRalphabeta/CD19-depleted allogeneic hematopoietic cell grafts. Beyond this particular receptor, the publication reports: In some patients, the high TCRbeta diversity seen at day 60 was put down to recipient T cells and intrathymic progenitors that had survived conditioning. Apparently early alphabetaT-cell count recovery about two months after transplant reportedly relied on only several hundred rapidly expanded clones derived from non-depleted graft cells. The frequencies of hyperexpanded clones fell over the following months, and after one year, T-cell counts and TCRbeta diversity were mostly attributed to newly produced T cells.

The sample consisted of peripheral blood, taken 360 days after TCRalphabeta/CD19-depleted stem cell transplant. The chain uses TRBV5-8 and TRBJ2-6, and perhaps TRBD1 as D gene, on 5 matching bases. The sequence derives from a female patient aged 2 to 10 who had a stem cell transplant for Fanconi anemia, so the T cells may come from the graft donor. The CDR3 has the sequence CASSLQGIPTGANVLTF. The bases read TGTGCCAGCAGCCTTCAGGGAATCCCCACTGGGGCCAACGTCCTGACTTTC.